This T cell receptor beta chain is from a study of Graves' ophthalmopathy and Graves' hyperthyroidism (dated by TCRdb to 2017 to 2018). Context from the whole study: Stable hyperthyroidism was defined as no progression to ophthalmopathy within 18 months of follow-up. To tell Graves' ophthalmopathy apart from Graves' hyperthyroidism, and to predict which patients would progress to ophthalmopathy, the study relied on TCR beta repertoire signatures. In total, 135 blood samples were TCR-sequenced: 40 to 45 ophthalmopathy, some 75 hyperthyroidism and roughly 17 hyperthyroidism-to-ophthalmopathy patients. To explore V-J signatures that separate ophthalmopathy from hyperthyroidism, a discovery set of 100 patients was enrolled, consisting of approximately 44 with ophthalmopathy and approximately 60 with stable hyperthyroidism. An independent validation cohort comprised under 20 hyperthyroidism patients and roughly 15 patients who later progressed from hyperthyroidism to ophthalmopathy. In more than five hyperthyroidism patients, T-cell repertoires of thyroid tissue and blood were compared. After sampling, hyperthyroidism patients received methimazole starting at 30 mg daily, and ophthalmopathy patients received high-dose intravenous methylprednisolone. The paper as a whole reports these results and caveats: In validation, the model predicted ophthalmopathy progression with more than 70% sensitivity and about 73% specificity; some 13 predicted patients were CT-confirmed with GO in a median of approximately 6.5 months. No statistical method was used to set the sample size in advance, and the investigators knew which group each participant was assigned to. Most expanded thyroid clonotypes with a frequency above 0.001 also appeared in blood, which suggests that blood repertoires may reflect the immune response in the thyroid. Ophthalmopathy was separated from stable hyperthyroidism by the 13-signature model with about 88% sensitivity and around 81% specificity in cross-validation and with 80%/75% in the test set.

The hyperthyroidism patients were 18 to 65 years old and newly diagnosed, with a disease duration of less than 2 months. Patients were excluded if they had other autoimmune diseases, uncontrolled infections, pregnancy or lactation. Clinical symptoms, serum thyroxine, TRAb, thyroid ultrasound and orbital computed tomography formed the basis of the diagnosis. Total RNA was extracted with Trizol reagent and quality-checked on an Agilent 2100 Bioanalyzer. A word on this clonotype: There is no known antigen for this receptor. At one of its ends the junction is not consistent with the germline gene, which may arise from a read error.

TCR beta CDR3 regions were amplified from RNA transcripts for repertoire sequencing. HTBI primers and the Qiagen OneStep RT-PCR kit were used in a first-round RT-PCR, which was followed by a second-round multiplex PCR, size selection and purification. Libraries were sequenced on an Illumina HiSeq2000 using paired-end 100 bp reads. Processing in the source paper ran as follows. Reads were processed with SOAPnuke, discarding reads with adapters, uncalled bases, mean Phred below 15, or no exact constant-primer or identifier match. COPE v1.2.5 was used to merge the high-quality paired reads. Each unique nucleotide sequence was treated as a clonotype, and MiTCR v1.1 was used to align the clonotypes to the IMGT TRB V, D and J references. Only V-J combinations with frequency above 0.0001 were analysed, covering approximately 99% of repertoires. For each V-J combination, a TCR clonal expansion and chaos score was defined as the ratio of F50 clonal expansion to chaos observed in the TCRdist matrix. Welch's t-statistics and random forest were used to reduce features to about a dozen V-J combinations, which were fed into a naive Bayes classifier. Thyroid-blood repertoire similarity was quantified with the Morisita-Horn index. The raw public data were reprocessed by TCRdb itself: fastp quality trimming at Q25, MiXCR clonotype calling, in-frame beta chains only. When rows share a CDR3 protein, they turn into one entry using the most common DNA and genes. In this record, the V and J calls reflect TCRdb's handling and not the investigators' own analysis. Within this sample are over a million distinct CDR3 sequences, with 35% to 45% of them counted one time only. The biggest ten clones account for 11% of the sample.

Spanning cysteine to phenylalanine, the CDR3 consists of 15 amino acids. Here the CDR3 DNA is all that survives: 45 bases in frame from base 1. CDR1 and CDR2 are drawn from the germline V gene: SGHRS, YFSETQ. The sequenced sample was peripheral blood or thyroid tissue (not recorded which). The clonotype originates from an adult man with Graves' hyperthyroidism. The chain is assembled from TRBV5-1 and TRBJ2-7; the best D guess is TRBD1, with 6 bases matching. The DNA sequence is as follows: TGCGCCAGCAGCGTCCTACAGGGACGTGGGAACGAGCACTACTTC. This codes for CASSVLQGRGNEHYF.